A single sample is the source of the 2 T cell receptor beta chains below, sequenced in a study of cytomegalovirus exposure and HLA in healthy donors. Amplification used 60 Vbeta primers and 13 Jbeta primers. Assay used: immunoSEQ multiplex PCR; TCRdb lists only in-frame clones, some missing. The table shows approximately 90,000 clones, with 60% to 80% occurring only once. The sequencing sample was made of PBMCs. These receptors came from a man younger than 40 in good health and CMV-seronegative.

CDR3: CASSYRLAGVGETQYF. The CDR3 bases are TGTGCCAGCAGTTATCGACTAGCGGGGGTTGGAGAGACCCAGTACTTC. The rearrangement uses TRBV6-5 and TRBJ2-5; 12 bases are a match to TRBD2. The CDR3 length is 16 residues. V was clipped by 3 bases and J by 4 bases; unmatched bases: 6. Germline CDR1 MNHEY, CDR2 SVGAGI.

The CDR3 nucleotides read TGCGCCAGCCGACAGGGGAACTATGGCTACACCTTC. Its protein product is CASRQGNYGYTF. The V and J genes are TRBV4-1 and TRBJ1-2; 8 bases match TRBD1. V was pared by 8 bases and J by 2 bases, with 1 base of the junction left unmatched. From germline, CDR1 is MGHRA and CDR2 YSYEKL. CDR3 length: 12 residues.